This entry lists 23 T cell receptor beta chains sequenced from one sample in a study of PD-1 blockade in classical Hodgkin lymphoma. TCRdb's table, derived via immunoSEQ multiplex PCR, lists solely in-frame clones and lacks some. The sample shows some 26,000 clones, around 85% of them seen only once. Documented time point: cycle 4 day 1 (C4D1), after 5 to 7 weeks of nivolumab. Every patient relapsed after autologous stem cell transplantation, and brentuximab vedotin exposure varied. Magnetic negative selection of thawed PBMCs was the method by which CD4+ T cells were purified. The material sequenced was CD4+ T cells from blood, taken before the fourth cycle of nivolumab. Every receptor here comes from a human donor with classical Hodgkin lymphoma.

The CDR3 region is CASSIAVGSNEQFF. DNA of the CDR3: TGTGCCAGCAGCATAGCGGTTGGTTCTAATGAGCAGTTCTTC. The chain is built from TRBV2 and TRBJ2-1; D might be TRBD2 (6 bases). Germline lookup yields CDR1 SNHLY and CDR2 FYNNEI. Trimming cost V 6 bases and J 7 bases, with 16 bases left between them. The CDR3 consists of 14 residues.

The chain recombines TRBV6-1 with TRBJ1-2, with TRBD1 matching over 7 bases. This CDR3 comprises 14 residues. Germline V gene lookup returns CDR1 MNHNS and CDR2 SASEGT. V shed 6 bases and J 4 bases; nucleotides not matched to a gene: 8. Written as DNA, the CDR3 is TGTGCCAGCAGCGAGGCGGGACAGACCTATGGCTACACCTTC. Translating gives CASSEAGQTYGYTF.

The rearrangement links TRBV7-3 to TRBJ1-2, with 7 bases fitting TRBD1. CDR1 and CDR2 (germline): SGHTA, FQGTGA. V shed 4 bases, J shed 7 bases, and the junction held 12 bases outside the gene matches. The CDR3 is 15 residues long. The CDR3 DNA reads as TGTGCCAGCAGCTCTCCCGACAGGGCGCAGGGTGGCTACACCTTC. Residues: CASSSPDRAQGGYTF.

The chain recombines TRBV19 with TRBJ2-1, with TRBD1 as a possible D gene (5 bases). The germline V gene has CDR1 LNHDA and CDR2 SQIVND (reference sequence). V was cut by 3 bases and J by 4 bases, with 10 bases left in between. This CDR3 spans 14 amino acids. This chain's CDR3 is CASSITRAYNEQFF. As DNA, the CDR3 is TGTGCCAGTAGTATCACCAGGGCGTACAATGAGCAGTTCTTC.

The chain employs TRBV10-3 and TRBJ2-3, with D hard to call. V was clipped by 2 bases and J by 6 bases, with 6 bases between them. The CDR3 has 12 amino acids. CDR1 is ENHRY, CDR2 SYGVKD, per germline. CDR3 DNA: TGTGCCATCAGTGAGCAGTCGGATACGCAGTATTTT. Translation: CAISEQSDTQYF.

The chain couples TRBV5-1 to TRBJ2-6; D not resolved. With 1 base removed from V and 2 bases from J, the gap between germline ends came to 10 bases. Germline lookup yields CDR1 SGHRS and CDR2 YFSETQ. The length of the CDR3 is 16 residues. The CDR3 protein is CASSLKSVTGANVLTF. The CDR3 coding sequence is TGCGCCAGCAGCTTGAAATCGGTAACTGGGGCCAACGTCCTGACTTTC.

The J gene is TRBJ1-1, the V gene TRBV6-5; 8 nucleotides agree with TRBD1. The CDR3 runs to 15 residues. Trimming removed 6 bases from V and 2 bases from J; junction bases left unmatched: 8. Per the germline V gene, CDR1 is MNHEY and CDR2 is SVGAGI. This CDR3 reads CASSGQGGLNTEAFF. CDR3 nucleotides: TGTGCCAGCAGCGGACAGGGAGGGCTTAACACTGAAGCTTTCTTT.

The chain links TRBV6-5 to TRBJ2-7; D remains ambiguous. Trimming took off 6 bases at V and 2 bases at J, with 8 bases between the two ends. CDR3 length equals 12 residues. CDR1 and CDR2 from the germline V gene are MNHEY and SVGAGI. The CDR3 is CASRDRAYEQYF. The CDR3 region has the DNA TGTGCCAGCAGAGACCGAGCCTACGAGCAGTACTTC.

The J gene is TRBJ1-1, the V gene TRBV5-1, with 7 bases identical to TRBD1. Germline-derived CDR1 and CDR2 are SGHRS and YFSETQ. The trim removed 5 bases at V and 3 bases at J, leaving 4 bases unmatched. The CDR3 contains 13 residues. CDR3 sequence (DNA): TGCGCCAGCAGTCCCAGGGGGGACACTGAAGCTTTCTTT. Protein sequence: CASSPRGDTEAFF.

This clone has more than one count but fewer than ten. The CDR3 sequence: CASSADRDSPLHF. The CDR3 DNA follows: TGTGCCAGCAGTGCCGACAGGGATTCACCCCTCCACTTT. This chain joins TRBV27 and TRBJ1-6; 7 nucleotides agree with TRBD1. Trimming at V came to 5 bases and at J to 8 bases, leaving 3 bases not matched to a gene. Germline V gene data show CDR1 as MNHEY and CDR2 as SMNVEV (reference sequence). The CDR3 is 13 amino acids.

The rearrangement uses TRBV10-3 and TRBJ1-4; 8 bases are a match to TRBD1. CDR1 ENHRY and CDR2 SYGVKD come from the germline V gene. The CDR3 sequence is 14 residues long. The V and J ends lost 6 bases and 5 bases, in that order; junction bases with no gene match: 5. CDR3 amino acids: CAIRETGENEKLFF. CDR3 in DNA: TGTGCCATCAGGGAGACAGGGGAGAATGAAAAACTGTTTTTT.

CDR3 sequence: CASSVQGPGSGNTIYF. CDR3 nucleotide sequence: TGTGCCAGCAGCGTACAGGGACCGGGCTCTGGAAACACCATATATTTT. The V and J genes are TRBV9 and TRBJ1-3; D perhaps matches TRBD1 (5 bases). The CDR3 has 16 residues. V was shortened by 1 base and J by 0 bases, with 11 bases between the two germline ends. Germline V gene data show CDR1 as SGDLS and CDR2 as YYNGEE.

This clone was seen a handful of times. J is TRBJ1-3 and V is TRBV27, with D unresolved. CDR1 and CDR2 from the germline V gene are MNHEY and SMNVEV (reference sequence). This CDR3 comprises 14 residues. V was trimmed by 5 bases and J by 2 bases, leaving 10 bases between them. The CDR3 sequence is CASSPSLTGNTIYF. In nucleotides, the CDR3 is TGTGCCAGCAGTCCCTCCCTGACTGGAAACACCATATATTTT.

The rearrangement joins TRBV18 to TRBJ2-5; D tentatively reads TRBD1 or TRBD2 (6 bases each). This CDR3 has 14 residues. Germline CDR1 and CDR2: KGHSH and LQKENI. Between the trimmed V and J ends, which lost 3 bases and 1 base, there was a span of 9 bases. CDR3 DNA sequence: TGTGCCAGCTCACCGGGGGGCGGCCAAGAGACCCAGTACTTC. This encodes CASSPGGGQETQYF.

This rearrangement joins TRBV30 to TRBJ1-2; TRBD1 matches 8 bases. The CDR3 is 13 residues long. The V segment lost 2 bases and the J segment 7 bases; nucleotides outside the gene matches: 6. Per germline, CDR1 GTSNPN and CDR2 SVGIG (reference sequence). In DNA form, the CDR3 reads TGTGCCTGGAGTCTCAGGGGGCATCCTGGCTACACCTTC. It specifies CAWSLRGHPGYTF.

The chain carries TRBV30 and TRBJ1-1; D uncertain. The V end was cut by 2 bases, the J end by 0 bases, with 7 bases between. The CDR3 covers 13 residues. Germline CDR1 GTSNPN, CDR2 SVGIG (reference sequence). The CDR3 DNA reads TGTGCCTGGAGTAGGGTATTGAACACTGAAGCTTTCTTT. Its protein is CAWSRVLNTEAFF. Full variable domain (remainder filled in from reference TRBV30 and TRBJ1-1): SQTIHQWPATLVQPVGSPLSLECTVEGTSNPNLYWYRQAAGRGLQLLFYSVGIGQISSEVPQNLSASRPQDRQFILSSKKLLLSDSGFYLCAWSRVLNTEAFFGQGTRLTVV.

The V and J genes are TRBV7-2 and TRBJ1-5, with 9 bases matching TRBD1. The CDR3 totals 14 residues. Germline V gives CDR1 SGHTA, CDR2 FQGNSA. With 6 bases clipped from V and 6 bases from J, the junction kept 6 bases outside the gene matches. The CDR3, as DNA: TGTGCCAGCAGACGGACAGGGGCGGGTCAGCCCCAGCATTTT. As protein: CASRRTGAGQPQHF. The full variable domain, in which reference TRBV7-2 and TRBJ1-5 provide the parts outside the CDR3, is GAGVSQSPSNKVTEKGKDVELRCDPISGHTALYWYRQSLGQGLEFLIYFQGNSAPDKSGLPSDRFSAERTGGSVSTLTIQRTQQEDSAVYLCASRRTGAGQPQHFGDGTRLSIL.

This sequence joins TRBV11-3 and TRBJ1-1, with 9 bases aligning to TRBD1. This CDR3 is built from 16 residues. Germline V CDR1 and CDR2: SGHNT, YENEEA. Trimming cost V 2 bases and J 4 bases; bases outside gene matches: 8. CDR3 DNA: TGTGCCAGCAGCTTATGGACAGGGGCAATCGGCACTGAAGCTTTCTTT. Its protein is CASSLWTGAIGTEAFF.

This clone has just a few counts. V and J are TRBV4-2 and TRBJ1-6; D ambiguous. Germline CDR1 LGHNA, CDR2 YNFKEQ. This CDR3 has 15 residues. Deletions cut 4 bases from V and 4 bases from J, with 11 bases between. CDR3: CASSLVGRYNSPLHF. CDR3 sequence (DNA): TGTGCCAGCAGCCTAGTGGGAAGGTATAATTCACCCCTCCACTTT.

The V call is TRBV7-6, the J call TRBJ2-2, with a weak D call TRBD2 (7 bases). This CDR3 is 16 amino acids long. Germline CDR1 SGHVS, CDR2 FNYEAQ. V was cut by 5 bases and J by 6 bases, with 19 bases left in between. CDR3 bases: TGTGCCAGCAGCCCTAGGGGGGGGCAGGGAGCCGGGGAGCTGTTTTTT. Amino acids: CASSPRGGQGAGELFF.

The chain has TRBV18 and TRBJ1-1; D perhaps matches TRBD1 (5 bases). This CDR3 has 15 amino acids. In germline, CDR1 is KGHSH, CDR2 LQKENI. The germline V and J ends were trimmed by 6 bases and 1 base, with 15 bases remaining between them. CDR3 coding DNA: TGTGCCAGCTCTGAGACAGAACATCGGAACACTGAAGCTTTCTTT. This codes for CASSETEHRNTEAFF.

This CDR3 reads CASRLAGDDTQYF. The DNA of the CDR3 is TGTGCCAGCAGATTAGCGGGGGACGATACGCAGTATTTT. The chain carries TRBV25-1 and TRBJ2-3; 9 positions agree with TRBD2. Per germline, CDR1 MGHDK and CDR2 SYGVNS. The CDR3 extends over 13 amino acids. The J segment lost 6 bases and the V segment lost 6 bases, leaving 4 bases of the junction unmatched.

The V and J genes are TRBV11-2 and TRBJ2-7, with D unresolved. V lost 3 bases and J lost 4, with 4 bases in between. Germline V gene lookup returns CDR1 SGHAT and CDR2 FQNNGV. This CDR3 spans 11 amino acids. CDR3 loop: CASSLHYEQYF. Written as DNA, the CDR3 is TGTGCCAGCAGCTTGCATTACGAGCAGTACTTC.